The 22 T cell receptor beta chains below all came from one sample that was sequenced in a study of human versus mouse CDR3 diversity and MHC coevolution. Measured with immunoSEQ multiplex PCR; TCRdb has only the in-frame clones, and not every one. The table shows 55,000 to 65,000 clones, with around 94% occurring only once. The sequencing sample was made of naive CD4+ T cells from blood. Subset of the sample: CD45RO-negative CD62L-positive naive CD4 T cells. These receptors came from a person aged 55 to 69 in good health.

The chain combines TRBV7-9 with TRBJ2-4; TRBD2 aligns across 8 bases. Looked up from germline, CDR1 is SEHNR and CDR2 is FQNEAQ (reference sequence). V trimming: 1 base; J trimming: 1 base; junction bases outside the gene matches: 3. There are 16 residues in the CDR3. The CDR3 DNA sequence: TGTGCCAGCAGCTTAGAAGGCGGGAGGGCCAAAAACATTCAGTACTTC. Translation gives CASSLEGGRAKNIQYF. Combining the CDR3 with reference TRBV7-9 and TRBJ2-4 gives the whole variable domain DTGVSQNPRHKITKRGQNVTFRCDPISEHNRLYWYRQTLGQGPEFLTYFQNEAQLEKSRLLSDRFSAERPKGSFSTLEIQRTEQGDSAMYLCASSLEGGRAKNIQYFGAGTRLSVL.

This chain uses TRBV7-9 with TRBJ2-1; perhaps TRBD1 as D (6 bases). CDR3 length: 14 amino acids. Between the trimmed V and J ends, which lost 3 bases and 1 base, there was a span of 7 bases. Germline lookup yields CDR1 SEHNR and CDR2 FQNEAQ (reference sequence). As DNA, the CDR3 is TGTGCCAGCAGCTTCGGACAGTCCTACAATGAGCAGTTCTTC. This sequence encodes CASSFGQSYNEQFF. Using reference TRBV7-9 and TRBJ2-1 for the parts outside the CDR3, the full variable domain is DTGVSQNPRHKITKRGQNVTFRCDPISEHNRLYWYRQTLGQGPEFLTYFQNEAQLEKSRLLSDRFSAERPKGSFSTLEIQRTEQGDSAMYLCASSFGQSYNEQFFGPGTRLTVL.

This chain joins TRBV2 and TRBJ2-7; maybe TRBD1 (6 bases). Germline V lookup: CDR1 SNHLY, CDR2 FYNNEI. The germline V and J ends were trimmed by 7 bases and 6 bases, with 13 bases remaining between them. There are 12 residues in the CDR3. CDR3 bases: TGTGCCAGCACTTATACAGGGAGCGAGCAGTACTTC. Protein: CASTYTGSEQYF.

V usage is TRBV13 and J usage is TRBJ2-1, with TRBD1 matching 10 bases. This CDR3 comprises 15 residues. Germline values: CDR1 PRHDT, CDR2 FYEKMQ (reference sequence). V lost 2 bases and J lost 7; bases outside the gene matches: 5. DNA of the CDR3: TGTGCCAGCAGCTTACGGGGACAGGGGATAAATGAGCAGTTCTTC. Amino acid sequence: CASSLRGQGINEQFF.

The chain recombines TRBV4-1 with TRBJ2-5, with 10 positions matching TRBD2. CDR1 is MGHRA and CDR2 is YSYEKL in the germline V gene. With 5 bases clipped from V and 1 base from J, the junction kept 7 bases outside the gene matches. The CDR3 is 16 amino acids. The CDR3 region is CASSSEASGSQETQYF. The CDR3 bases are TGCGCCAGCAGCTCCGAGGCTAGCGGGAGCCAAGAGACCCAGTACTTC.

This sequence joins TRBV19 and TRBJ2-3; D may be TRBD1 (6 bases). There are 11 residues in the CDR3. Germline CDR1 and CDR2: LNHDA and SQIVND (reference sequence). Trimming pared 6 bases from V and 10 bases from J, leaving 11 bases between. The CDR3 protein is CASSLGGSQYF. CDR3 in DNA: TGTGCCAGTAGCCTAGGGGGTTCGCAGTATTTT.

The chain is built from TRBV6-1 and TRBJ2-2, with 7 bases aligning to TRBD1. Germline CDR1 is MNHNS and CDR2 is SASEGT. J gave up 4 bases and V 3 bases, and 8 bases lay outside the gene matches. The length of the CDR3 is 16 residues. The CDR3: CASSELQGRSTGELFF. In DNA form, the CDR3 reads TGTGCCAGCAGTGAGTTACAGGGGCGCAGCACCGGGGAGCTGTTTTTT.

The chain joins TRBV5-1 to TRBJ2-2, with TRBD1 as a possible D gene (6 bases). CDR1 and CDR2 (germline): SGHRS, YFSETQ. Trimming took off 4 bases at V and 6 bases at J, with 19 bases between the two ends. This CDR3 comprises 16 residues. The CDR3 region is CASSLGPGAGAGELFF. In nucleotides, the CDR3 is TGCGCCAGCAGCCTGGGGCCAGGGGCTGGAGCCGGGGAGCTGTTTTTT.

The chain has TRBV5-1 and TRBJ2-4, with TRBD2 identical over 8 bases. Germline V gene lookup returns CDR1 SGHRS and CDR2 YFSETQ. J gave up 5 bases and V 0 bases, and 7 bases lay outside the gene matches. This CDR3 is built from 16 residues. CDR3 sequence: CASSLASALAENIQYF. CDR3 DNA: TGCGCCAGCAGCTTGGCGTCGGCACTAGCGGAAAACATTCAGTACTTC. Full variable domain (missing parts from reference TRBV5-1 and TRBJ2-4): KAGVTQTPRYLIKTRGQQVTLSCSPISGHRSVSWYQQTPGQGLQFLFEYFSETQRNKGNFPGRFSGRQFSNSRSEMNVSTLELGDSALYLCASSLASALAENIQYFGAGTRLSVL.

The chain carries TRBV10-3 and TRBJ2-7, with D possibly matching TRBD1 (6 bases). This CDR3 contains 16 residues. The germline gives CDR1 ENHRY, CDR2 SYGVKD. V dropped 4 bases and J dropped 1 base, with 17 bases sitting between them. CDR3 amino acids: CAISVVSPGASYEQYF. CDR3 DNA sequence: TGTGCCATCAGTGTCGTCTCGCCAGGGGCGTCCTACGAGCAGTACTTC.

The chain uses TRBV9 and TRBJ2-7; perhaps TRBD2 as D (6 bases). This CDR3 has 14 amino acids. V was trimmed by 3 bases and J by 2 bases, leaving 12 bases between them. CDR1 is SGDLS, CDR2 YYNGEE, per germline. The DNA for the CDR3 is TGTGCCAGCAGCGCCCGGGACTCGACCTACGAGCAGTACTTC. This gives the protein CASSARDSTYEQYF.

The rearrangement uses TRBV6-6 and TRBJ1-2; the match to TRBD1 covers 9 bases. The junction had 8 bases not matched to a gene; V was cut back by 2 bases and J by 4 bases. The CDR3 length is 16 residues. CDR1 MNHNY and CDR2 SVGAGI come from the germline V gene (reference sequence). CDR3 region: CASSYGGDREGYGYTF. The CDR3 DNA sequence: TGTGCCAGCAGTTACGGGGGGGACAGGGAGGGCTATGGCTACACCTTC.

The chain links TRBV28 to TRBJ1-4, with 7 nucleotides matching TRBD1. The CDR3 sequence is 15 residues long. With 5 bases clipped from V and 7 bases from J, the junction kept 10 bases outside the gene matches. The V gene's germline CDR1 is MDHEN and CDR2 SYDVKM. CDR3 sequence (DNA): TGTGCCAGCAGTGCGCGACAGGGTTTAAGTGAAAAACTGTTTTTT. It specifies CASSARQGLSEKLFF.

This clone was found a few times. The J gene is TRBJ1-5, the V gene TRBV19; D is perhaps TRBD1 (6 bases). The germline V gene encodes CDR1 LNHDA and CDR2 SQIVND (reference sequence). This CDR3 comprises 12 residues. V lost 3 bases and J 9 bases, leaving 9 bases between the germline ends. The CDR3: CASSITGLPQHF. The CDR3 DNA is TGTGCCAGTAGTATTACAGGGCTGCCCCAGCATTTT.

J is TRBJ1-3 and V is TRBV23-1; unclear D gene. TRBV23-1 is sorted into the ORF group, with uncertain function. V lost 7 bases and J 4 bases, leaving 14 bases between the germline ends. This CDR3 is built from 14 residues. CDR3 in amino acids: CASTADLGGNTIYF. The CDR3 DNA sequence: TGCGCCAGCACCGCGGATCTTGGAGGAAACACCATATATTTT.

This clone was counted once. The chain links TRBV25-1 to TRBJ2-5, with 9 bases fitting TRBD1. The J call is in doubt because the DNA end fits TRBJ2-7 better. This CDR3 has 15 amino acids. The germline V gene has CDR1 MGHDK and CDR2 SYGVNS. The CDR3 DNA reads TGTGCCAGCACCTTGAGTTCGGGACAGGGTTACGAGCAGTACTTC. Translating it yields CASTLSSGQGYEQYF.

The chain couples TRBV18 to TRBJ2-3; TRBD2 agrees at 7 bases. Trimming cost V 5 bases and J 2 bases; bases outside gene matches: 7. This CDR3 has 15 residues. Germline lookup yields CDR1 KGHSH and CDR2 LQKENI. CDR3 protein: CASSDAGGYTDTQYF. Here the CDR3 DNA reads TGTGCCAGCTCAGATGCCGGGGGGTACACAGATACGCAGTATTTT.

The CDR3 DNA reads as TGTGCCAGCAGCTTAGTCCTGGGGGGAGGAACTGAAGCTTTCTTT. It encodes CASSLVLGGGTEAFF. This chain uses TRBV11-2 with TRBJ1-1; tentative D call: TRBD1 (5 bases). Germline loops: CDR1 SGHAT, CDR2 FQNNGV. The ends were cut back, 1 base at V and 5 bases at J, with 14 bases in the middle. This CDR3 spans 15 amino acids.

The chain joins TRBV5-1 to TRBJ1-3; 9 bases are shared with TRBD1. There are 16 residues in the CDR3. V shed 4 bases and J 3 bases; nucleotides not matched to a gene: 8. Germline CDR1 reads SGHRS; CDR2 reads YFSETQ. The CDR3, as DNA: TGCGCCAGCAGCATCACAGGGGGCCAGGTTGGAAACACCATATATTTT. As protein: CASSITGGQVGNTIYF.

J is TRBJ2-7 and V is TRBV5-8; 9 bases line up with TRBD1. V was pared by 3 bases and J by 5 bases, with 9 bases of the junction left unmatched. CDR3 size: 15 residues. Germline V gene sequence: CDR1 SGHTS, CDR2 YDEGEE. CDR3 in amino acids: CASSSDGTGKDEQYF. CDR3 nucleotides: TGTGCCAGCAGCTCTGACGGGACAGGGAAAGACGAGCAGTACTTC.

The V call is TRBV11-3, the J call TRBJ1-3; 7 bases map to TRBD1. Germline lookup yields CDR1 SGHNT and CDR2 YENEEA. The V and J ends lost 1 base and 4 bases, in that order; junction bases with no gene match: 7. The CDR3 contains 16 residues. CDR3 in amino acids: CASSLAFRQGGNTIYF. CDR3 nucleotides: TGTGCCAGCAGCTTAGCTTTCCGACAGGGCGGAAACACCATATATTTT.

The chain combines TRBV18 with TRBJ1-2; TRBD1 is a possible D gene (6 bases). CDR1 is KGHSH and CDR2 is LQKENI in the germline V gene. The length of the CDR3 is 13 residues. V was clipped by 2 bases and J by 3 bases, with 7 bases between them. CDR3: CASSPSGDYGYTF. Written as DNA, the CDR3 is TGTGCCAGCTCACCATCAGGGGACTATGGCTACACCTTC. The variable domain in full, completed from reference TRBV18 and TRBJ1-2, reads NAGVMQNPRHLVRRRGQEARLRCSPMKGHSHVYWYRQLPEEGLKFMVYLQKENIIDESGMPKERFSAEFPKEGPSILRIQQVVRGDSAAYFCASSPSGDYGYTFGSGTRLTVV.